This TCR beta chain was profiled in a study of OX40 agonist ivuxolimab in advanced cancers. About the study: Age averaged 60 years (range about 20 to 80), and just over 80% were male. Study-wide points: Low normalized T-cell clonal expansion also characterized some of the nonresponders. In general, CD8+ T cells held more expanded clones than CD4+ did, on average.

Of note for this clone: The antigen remains undetermined.

Using immunoSEQ multiplex PCR, the repertoire was profiled, and TCRdb retains in-frame clones only, with some absent. The sample consists of about 30,000 clones, around 88% of them appearing once. CDR3 size: 17 residues. V dropped 0 bases and J dropped 2 bases, with 14 bases sitting between them. Germline V gene sequence: CDR1 SNHLY, CDR2 FYNNEI. The chain combines TRBV2 with TRBJ1-5, with a weak D call TRBD1 (6 bases). The sequence was collected from an adult with an advanced solid tumor such as melanoma, head and neck, liver or kidney cancer. The source was CD4+ or CD8+ T cells sorted from blood, collected in a trial of the OX40 agonist ivuxolimab. CDR3: CASSEAWGGARNQPQHF. In DNA, the CDR3 is TGTGCCAGCAGTGAAGCCTGGGGGGGGGCCCGCAATCAGCCCCAGCATTTT.